This entry concerns a single T cell receptor (beta chain). This sample is drawn from a study of blood T cell repertoires in COVID-19. Study summary: The analysed material was cDNA or gDNA that came from T cells, B-cell-depleted T cells, or PBMCs.

Authors' analysis steps: Estimated nucleated cell counts came from reference gene primer amplification. Produced via immunoSEQ multiplex PCR; TCRdb's table is partial and in-frame only. V and J calls plus clone size are reproduced from that table; the DNA served to infer D and trimming. This sample has under 75,000 clones, with around 90% found just once. The material sequenced was peripheral blood. This clonotype was obtained from a woman aged 18-29 years with acute or convalescent COVID-19.

In DNA, the CDR3 is TGTGCCAGCAGCCCGCAGGGCGGACAGAAATTGTACTATGGCTACACCTTC. It translates to CASSPQGGQKLYYGYTF. The chain recombines TRBV5-8 with TRBJ1-2, with D tentatively TRBD1 (6 bases). This CDR3 is built from 17 residues. Germline V gives CDR1 SGHTS, CDR2 YDEGEE. The V end was cut by 4 bases, the J end by 3 bases, with 22 bases between. The full variable domain, in which reference TRBV5-8 and TRBJ1-2 provide the parts outside the CDR3, is EAGVTQSPTHLIKTRGQQATLRCSPISGHTSVYWYQQALGLGLQFLLWYDEGEERNRGNFPPRFSGRQFPNYSSELNVNALELEDSALYLCASSPQGGQKLYYGYTFGSGTRLTVV.